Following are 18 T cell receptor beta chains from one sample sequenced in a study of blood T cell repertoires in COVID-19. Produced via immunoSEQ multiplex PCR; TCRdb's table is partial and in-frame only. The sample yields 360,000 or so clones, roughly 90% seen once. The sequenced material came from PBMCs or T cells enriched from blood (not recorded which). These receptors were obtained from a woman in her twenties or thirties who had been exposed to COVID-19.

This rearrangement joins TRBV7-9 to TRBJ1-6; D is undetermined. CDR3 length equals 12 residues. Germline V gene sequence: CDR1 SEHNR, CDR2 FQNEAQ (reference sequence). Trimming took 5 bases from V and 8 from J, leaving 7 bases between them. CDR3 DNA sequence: TGTGCCAGCAGCCTGCGAGATTCACCCCTCCACTTT. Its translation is CASSLRDSPLHF.

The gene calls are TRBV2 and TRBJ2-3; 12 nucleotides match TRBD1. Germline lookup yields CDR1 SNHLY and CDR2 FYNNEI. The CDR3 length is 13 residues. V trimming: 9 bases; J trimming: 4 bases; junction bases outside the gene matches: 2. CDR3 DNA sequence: TGTGCCAGAGGGACAGGGGGCCCAGATACGCAGTATTTT. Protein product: CARGTGGPDTQYF.

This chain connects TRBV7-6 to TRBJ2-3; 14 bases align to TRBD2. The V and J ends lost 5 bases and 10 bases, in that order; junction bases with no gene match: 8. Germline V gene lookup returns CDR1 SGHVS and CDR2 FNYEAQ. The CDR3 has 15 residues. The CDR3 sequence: CASSPGLAGERPQYF. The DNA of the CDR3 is TGTGCCAGCAGCCCGGGACTAGCGGGAGAAAGACCGCAGTATTTT.

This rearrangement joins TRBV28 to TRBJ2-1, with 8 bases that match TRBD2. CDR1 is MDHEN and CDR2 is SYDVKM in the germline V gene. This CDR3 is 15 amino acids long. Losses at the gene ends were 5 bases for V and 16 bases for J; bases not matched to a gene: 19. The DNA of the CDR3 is TGTGCCAGCAGTGCCCGGGGAAGCGGGAGATCCCTCAACTTCTTC. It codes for CASSARGSGRSLNFF.

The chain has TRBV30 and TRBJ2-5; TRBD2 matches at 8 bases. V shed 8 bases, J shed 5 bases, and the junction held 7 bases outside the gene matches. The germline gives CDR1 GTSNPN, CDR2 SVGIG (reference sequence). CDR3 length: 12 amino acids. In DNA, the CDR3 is TGTGCCGCCCCCGGGGGGGCGGAGACCCAGTACTTC. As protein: CAAPGGAETQYF.

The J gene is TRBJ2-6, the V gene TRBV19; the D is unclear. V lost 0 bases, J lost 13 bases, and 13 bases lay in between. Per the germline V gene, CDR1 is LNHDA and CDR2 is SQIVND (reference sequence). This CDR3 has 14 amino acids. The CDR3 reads CASSIDRQALVLTF. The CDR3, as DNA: TGTGCCAGTAGTATAGATCGCCAGGCCCTAGTCCTGACTTTC.

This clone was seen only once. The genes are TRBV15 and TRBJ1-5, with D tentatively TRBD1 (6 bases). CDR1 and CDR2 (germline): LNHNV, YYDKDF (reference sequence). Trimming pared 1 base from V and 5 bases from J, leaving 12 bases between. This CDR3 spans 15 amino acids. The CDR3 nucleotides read TGTGCCACCAGCAGAGCGGGAGGGGGGTATCAGCCCCAGCATTTT. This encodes CATSRAGGGYQPQHF.

The CDR3: CASSPGTGIPTEAFF. The CDR3 DNA is TGCGCCAGCAGCCCCGGGACAGGGATACCCACTGAAGCTTTCTTT. This sequence joins TRBV5-1 and TRBJ1-1; 9 bases are shared with TRBD1. Unmatched junction bases numbered 8, after V lost 4 bases and J lost 4 bases. The CDR3 sequence is 15 residues long. The germline V gene encodes CDR1 SGHRS and CDR2 YFSETQ.

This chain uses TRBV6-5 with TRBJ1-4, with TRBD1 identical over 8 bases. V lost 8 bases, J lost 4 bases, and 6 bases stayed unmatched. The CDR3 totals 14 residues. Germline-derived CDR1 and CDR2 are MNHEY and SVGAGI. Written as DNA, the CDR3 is TGTGCCAGCCGAGTGACAGGGGTTAATGAAAAACTGTTTTTT. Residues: CASRVTGVNEKLFF.

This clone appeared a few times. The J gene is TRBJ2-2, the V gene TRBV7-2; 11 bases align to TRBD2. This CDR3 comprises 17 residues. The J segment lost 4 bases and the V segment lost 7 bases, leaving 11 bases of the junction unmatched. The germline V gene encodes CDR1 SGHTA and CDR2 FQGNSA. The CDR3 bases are TGTGCCAGCACCCCGCGCGGGCTAGCGGGAGGCACCGGGGAGCTGTTTTTT. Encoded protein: CASTPRGLAGGTGELFF.

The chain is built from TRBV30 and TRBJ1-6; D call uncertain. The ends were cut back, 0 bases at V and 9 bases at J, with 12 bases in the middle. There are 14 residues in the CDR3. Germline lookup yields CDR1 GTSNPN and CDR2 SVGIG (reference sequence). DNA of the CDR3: TGTGCCTGGAGTGTCATCGGGAACATTTCACCCCTCCACTTT. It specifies CAWSVIGNISPLHF.

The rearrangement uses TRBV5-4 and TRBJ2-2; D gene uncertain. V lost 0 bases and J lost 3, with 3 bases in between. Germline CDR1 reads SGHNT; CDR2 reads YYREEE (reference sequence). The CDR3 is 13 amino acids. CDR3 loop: CASSLADTGELFF. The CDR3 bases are TGTGCCAGCAGCTTGGCGGACACCGGGGAGCTGTTTTTT.

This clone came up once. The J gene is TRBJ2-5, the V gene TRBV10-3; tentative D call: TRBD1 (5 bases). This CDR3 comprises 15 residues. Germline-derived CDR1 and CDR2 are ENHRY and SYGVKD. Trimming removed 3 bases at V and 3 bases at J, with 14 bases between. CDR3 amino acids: CAISDYRQQEETQYF. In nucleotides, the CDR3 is TGTGCCATCAGTGATTACAGACAGCAAGAAGAGACCCAGTACTTC.

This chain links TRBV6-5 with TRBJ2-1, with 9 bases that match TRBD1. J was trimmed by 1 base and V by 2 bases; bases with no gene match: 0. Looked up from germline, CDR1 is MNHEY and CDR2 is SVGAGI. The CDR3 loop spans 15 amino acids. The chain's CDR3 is CASSYGTGSYNEQFF. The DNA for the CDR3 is TGTGCCAGCAGTTACGGGACAGGGTCCTACAATGAGCAGTTCTTC.

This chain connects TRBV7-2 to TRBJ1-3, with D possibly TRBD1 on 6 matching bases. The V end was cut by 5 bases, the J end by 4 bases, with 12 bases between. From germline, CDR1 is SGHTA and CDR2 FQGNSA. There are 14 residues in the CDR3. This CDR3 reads CASSPGDIGNTIYF. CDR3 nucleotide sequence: TGTGCCAGCAGCCCTGGGGACATCGGAAACACCATATATTTT.

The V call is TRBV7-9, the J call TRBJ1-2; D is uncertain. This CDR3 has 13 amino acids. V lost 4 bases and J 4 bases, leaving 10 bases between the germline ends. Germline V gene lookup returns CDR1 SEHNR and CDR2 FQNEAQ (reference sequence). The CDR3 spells CASSSDGVYGYTF. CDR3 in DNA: TGTGCCAGCAGCTCCGACGGGGTCTATGGCTACACCTTC.

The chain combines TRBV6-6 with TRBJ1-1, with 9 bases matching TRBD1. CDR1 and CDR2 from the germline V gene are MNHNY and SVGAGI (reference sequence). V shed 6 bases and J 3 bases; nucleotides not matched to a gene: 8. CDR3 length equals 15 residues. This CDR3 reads CASRREQGADTEAFF. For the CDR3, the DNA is TGTGCCAGCAGACGAGAACAGGGGGCAGACACTGAAGCTTTCTTT.

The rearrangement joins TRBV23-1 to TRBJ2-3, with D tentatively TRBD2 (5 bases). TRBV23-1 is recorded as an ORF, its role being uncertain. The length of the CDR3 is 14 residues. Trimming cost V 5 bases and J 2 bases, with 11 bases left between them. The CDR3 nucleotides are TGCGCCAGCAGTATGGAGGCACTCACAGATACGCAGTATTTT. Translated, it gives CASSMEALTDTQYF.